This T cell receptor beta chain was observed in a study of blood T cells in healthy people across ages. Study-wide findings and caveats: CMV status of donors was unknown, possibly confounding expanded clonotype changes. TCR beta diversity, measured per million T cells, fell in a roughly linear way with age.

CDR3 size: 14 residues. Germline lookup yields CDR1 KGHDR and CDR2 SFDVKD. The V segment lost 8 bases and the J segment 4 bases; nucleotides outside the gene matches: 6. This clonotype was seen a handful of times. What it recognizes is unknown. Alongside a J-beta primer mix, a sample-barcoded 5' primer served in a second PCR lasting about 7 to 11 cycles. TCRdb analysed the 5' RACE reads with MiXCR anew, one entry per CDR3 protein. The table includes 650,000 to 950,000 distinct CDR3 sequences, around 43% detected once. Sequences were obtained from blood. The genes are TRBV24-1 and TRBJ2-1; TRBD2 agrees at 8 bases. This clonotype was obtained from a man aged 60 to 75 in good health. This CDR3 reads CATNSGTPYNEQFF. The CDR3 DNA reads as TGTGCCACCAATAGCGGGACACCTTACAATGAGCAGTTCTTC.